This T cell receptor beta chain was sequenced in a study of graft-versus-host responses after intestinal transplantation (dated by TCRdb to about 2021). The study in broad terms: Multivisceral, liver-intestinal, or isolated intestinal transplants were received by the recipients. All recipients received anti-thymocyte globulin induction followed by maintenance tacrolimus and steroids for 3 to 4 years. After intestinal transplantation, graft-versus-host and host-versus-graft alloreactive T cell clones were followed in the graft, circulation and bone marrow using bulk TCR-beta CDR3 sequencing. Alloreactive clones were identified by sequencing pre-transplant mixed lymphocyte reaction products and comparing these products with unstimulated pre-transplant donor and recipient T cells. The cohort enrolled under 30 intestinal transplant recipients, one of whom was a retransplant, and a few patients without pretransplant specimens were excluded. A peak of at least 4% donor T cells among recipient peripheral blood mononuclear cells was the definition used for donor T cell macrochimerism. Rather than going through the commercial service, samples from a few later patients were sequenced in-house on an Illumina MiSeq and processed with MiXCR.

The time point label on this specimen signifies: cells obtained before transplantation from donor or recipient. CD3+CD4+ and CD3+CD8+ populations were FACS-sorted from unstimulated pre-transplant donor and recipient cells taken from spleen or lymph nodes. Library preparation was by the immunoSEQ multiplex PCR assay. For most patients, genomic DNA was isolated with the Qiagen DNeasy Blood and Tissue Kit and sent frozen to Adaptive Biotechnologies for TCR sequencing. For most patients, high-throughput TCR-beta CDR3 sequencing of genomic DNA was performed by Adaptive Biotechnologies. The source study handled its data this way. TCR sequencing data were retrieved from Adaptive's ImmunoSEQ software for 15 to 20 patients, whereas a few other patients were processed with MiXCR and VDJtools. To correct CD4 versus CD8 sorting errors, sequences present in both subsets at a frequency ratio below 5:1 were removed. CDR3 nucleotide sequences shared by donor and recipient were removed because the origin of these sequences could not be assigned. At least 2-fold expansion over unstimulated cells and a minimum CFSE-low frequency of 0.002% (template counts) or 0.001% (read counts) were required for clones to be classified as alloreactive. Clones were considered mappable if detected in sequenced pre-transplant spleen, lymph node, or MLR CFSE-low populations of the donor or recipient. The cumulative frequency of alloreactive clones was calculated as a percentage of all sequences, weighted by copy number. As stored in TCRdb, this immuneACCESS dataset retains in-frame rearrangements with V and J assigned. A fraction of the clones does not appear; measured against another copy, unresolved V genes explain less than half of the discrepancy, and the remainder lacks a known reason. For V, J and clone size, that table is used; D and trimming come from the DNA. The sample table contains 85,000 to 90,000 clones; only one count was recorded for 85% to 95% of them. Clones ranked in the top ten supply under 0.4% of the sample.

The research as a whole found: Early after transplant, peak levels of circulating GvH clones were found to be associated with declines in HvG clones. The relatively low number and heterogeneity of intestinal transplant patients limited the conclusions. GvH clones turned up in recipient bone marrow, with some appearing earlier in ileal mucosa or blood, a pattern consistent with an intestinal mucosal origin. High GvH to HvG T cell clonal ratios were observed in the allografts of patients with donor T cell macrochimerism.

As to this clone: Its binding antigen is unknown. The record has no base qualities; no much larger clone is one base away.

Trimming removed 5 bases from V and 0 bases from J, leaving 18 bases between the germline ends. The CDR3 has 17 amino acids, counting the end cysteine and phenylalanine. CDR3 DNA only is kept here, 51 bases in frame from base 1. The germline V gene sets CDR1 to MDHEN and CDR2 to SYDVKM. The receptor was isolated from a human donor who was the organ donor for an intestinal transplant. This specimen was unstimulated CD4+ T cells sorted from spleen or lymph node cells, taken before transplant. This receptor chain uses TRBV28 and TRBJ2-3; TRBD1 could be the D gene, as 5 bases match. The DNA is as follows: TGTGCCAGCAGTCTACCAATACTGACAGTTAGCACAGATACGCAGTATTTT. Translation gives CASSLPILTVSTDTQYF.